Each of the 21 T cell receptor beta chains below was sequenced from the same sample in a study of identical twins. Via MiXCR, TCRdb re-called the 5' RACE reads, giving one row per CDR3 protein. Of around 220,000 distinct CDR3 sequences in the sample, over 13% were seen once. The sequencing sample was made of memory (CD45RO+) T cells sorted from blood. The receptor source for this set is a young woman in good health.

The chain is built from TRBV5-4 and TRBJ2-2; 7 bases are shared with TRBD1. Germline V gene sequence: CDR1 SGHNT, CDR2 YYREEE (reference sequence). This CDR3 contains 15 residues. The junction had 5 bases not matched to a gene; V was cut back by 4 bases and J by 2 bases. In DNA form, the CDR3 reads TGTGCCAGCAGCGACGGGACAGCTAACACCGGGGAGCTGTTTTTT. Its protein product is CASSDGTANTGELFF.

This clonotype was picked up one time. Just one base apart from a much larger clone, this may be a read error. This chain joins TRBV12-3 or TRBV12-4 and TRBJ2-3, with a tentative D call TRBD2 (7 bases). The CDR3 spans 16 residues. Trimming left V 5 bases short and J 4 bases short, with 19 bases between. CDR3: CASSPGGRGASDTQYF. The CDR3 nucleotides read TGTGCCAGCAGTCCGGGCGGCCGGGGGGCCTCAGATACGCAGTATTTT.

The chain employs TRBV9 and TRBJ2-3; TRBD2 aligns across 10 bases. This CDR3 has 15 amino acids. After removal of 3 bases from V and 6 bases from J, the junction contained 7 bases not matched to a gene. Germline V lookup: CDR1 SGDLS, CDR2 YYNGEE. CDR3 protein: CASSGRLAGGDTQYF. The CDR3 region has the DNA TGTGCCAGCAGCGGGAGACTAGCGGGTGGGGATACGCAGTATTTT.

J is TRBJ1-1 and V is TRBV9; unclear D gene. The V end lost 0 bases, the J end lost 1 base, and 4 bases lay between the germline ends. Germline loops: CDR1 SGDLS, CDR2 YYNGEE. The CDR3 is 13 amino acids. Here the CDR3 DNA reads TGTGCCAGCAGCGTAGAACAGAACACTGAAGCTTTCTTT. Protein product: CASSVEQNTEAFF.

This clonotype was seen more than once but under ten times. The chain joins TRBV2 to TRBJ1-1; D is possibly TRBD1 (5 bases). The CDR3 contains 14 residues. The germline V gene encodes CDR1 SNHLY and CDR2 FYNNEI. V lost 2 bases, J lost 11 bases, and 18 bases lay in between. DNA of the CDR3: TGTGCCAGCAGTGAAATCGGACAAGGGCAGGGCGCTTTCTTT. This sequence encodes CASSEIGQGQGAFF.

This clonotype has at least ten counts. J is TRBJ1-1 and V is TRBV7-8; unclear D gene. The CDR3 loop spans 13 amino acids. Trimming removed 5 bases from V and 1 base from J, with 8 bases in between. Per germline, CDR1 SGHVS and CDR2 FQNEAQ. CDR3 in amino acids: CASSPIKNTEAFF. CDR3 in DNA: TGTGCCAGCAGCCCCATCAAGAACACTGAAGCTTTCTTT.

This clonotype was seen ten or more times. The gene calls are TRBV3-1 and TRBJ2-3, with 8 bases aligning to TRBD2. V lost 5 bases, J lost 0 bases, and 7 bases stayed unmatched. This CDR3 comprises 16 residues. Germline CDR1 and CDR2: LGHDT and YNNKEL (reference sequence). The CDR3 spells CASSLLRGASTDTQYF. DNA of the CDR3: TGTGCCAGCAGCTTACTGCGGGGGGCAAGCACAGATACGCAGTATTTT.

The rearrangement uses TRBV9 and TRBJ2-7; D gene unclear. V dropped 3 bases and J dropped 2 bases, with 6 bases sitting between them. Per the germline V gene, CDR1 is SGDLS and CDR2 is YYNGEE. This CDR3 is 12 amino acids long. CDR3 in amino acids: CASSGVTYEQYF. The CDR3 nucleotides are TGTGCCAGCAGCGGGGTAACCTACGAGCAGTACTTC.

This clonotype was detected a few times. V usage is TRBV20-1 and J usage is TRBJ1-1, with D possibly TRBD1 on 5 matching bases. CDR1 and CDR2 from the germline V gene are DFQATT and SNEGSKA (reference sequence). This CDR3 comprises 13 residues. Trimming left V 7 bases short and J 0 bases short, with 12 bases between. The CDR3 coding sequence is TGCAGTGGAGGGGCTGGCCTGAACACTGAAGCTTTCTTT. Its translation is CSGGAGLNTEAFF.

The chain is built from TRBV7-2 and TRBJ2-7, with TRBD1 matching over 12 bases. Losses at the gene ends were 4 bases for V and 6 bases for J; bases not matched to a gene: 10. Germline V CDR1 and CDR2: SGHTA, FQGNSA. The length of the CDR3 is 16 residues. The CDR3 region is CASSSRGGQGALEQYF. The CDR3 coding sequence is TGTGCCAGCAGCTCCAGAGGGGGACAGGGGGCTCTCGAGCAGTACTTC.

This clonotype has a handful of counts. This rearrangement joins TRBV5-1 to TRBJ1-6; D call uncertain. CDR1 and CDR2 (germline): SGHRS, YFSETQ. Trimming cost V 0 bases and J 6 bases, with 4 bases left between them. CDR3 size: 13 residues. Here the CDR3 DNA reads TGCGCCAGCAGCTTGGATGGTAATTCACCCCTCCACTTT. Residues: CASSLDGNSPLHF.

The chain carries TRBV12-3 or TRBV12-4 and TRBJ2-2, with TRBD1 matching over 8 bases. The CDR3 runs to 16 residues. V lost 5 bases to trimming and J lost 3 bases; unmatched junction nucleotides: 8. DNA of the CDR3: TGTGCCAGCAGTGGCGGGACAGGATTAGACACCGGGGAGCTGTTTTTT. Translating it yields CASSGGTGLDTGELFF.

This clonotype came up a few times. The rearrangement joins TRBV27 to TRBJ2-3; the match to TRBD1 covers 7 bases. Germline CDR1 MNHEY, CDR2 SMNVEV (reference sequence). The J segment lost 0 bases and the V segment lost 6 bases, leaving 6 bases of the junction unmatched. CDR3 size: 15 residues. CDR3 DNA: TGTGCCAGCAGGCCAACAGGGGCAAGCACAGATACGCAGTATTTT. This encodes CASRPTGASTDTQYF.

This clonotype was found a few times. The V gene is TRBV18, the J gene TRBJ1-1; D may be TRBD1 (5 bases). CDR3 length: 14 residues. The V end was cut by 1 base, the J end by 4 bases, with 10 bases between. Per the germline V gene, CDR1 is KGHSH and CDR2 is LQKENI. The CDR3 is CASSPLREGTEAFF. The CDR3 DNA is TGTGCCAGCTCACCACTCAGGGAAGGCACTGAAGCTTTCTTT.

This clonotype has just a few counts. This chain uses TRBV28 with TRBJ2-7; no definite D call. In germline, CDR1 is MDHEN, CDR2 SYDVKM. The V gene lost 5 bases and the J gene lost 7 bases, with 12 bases spanning the gap. The CDR3 is made up of 12 amino acids. In DNA form, the CDR3 reads TGTGCCAGCAGTCCCCTCGGATTGGAGCAGTACTTC. Protein product: CASSPLGLEQYF.

This sequence joins TRBV20-1 and TRBJ2-3, with TRBD2 identical over 8 bases. J gave up 5 bases and V 3 bases, and 7 bases lay outside the gene matches. CDR3 length: 14 amino acids. Germline V gene data show CDR1 as DFQATT and CDR2 as SNEGSKA (reference sequence). CDR3 nucleotide sequence: TGCAGTGCTAGGCCTAGCGGGTCAGGAGATACGCAGTATTTT. Its translation: CSARPSGSGDTQYF.

This clonotype was seen more than once but under ten times. The chain recombines TRBV5-1 with TRBJ1-1; TRBD1 matches at 10 bases. Germline values: CDR1 SGHRS, CDR2 YFSETQ. The junction had 6 bases not matched to a gene; V was cut back by 0 bases and J by 4 bases. The CDR3 runs 16 residues. In nucleotides, the CDR3 is TGCGCCAGCAGCTTGGTGGGGACAGGGGTTTTCACTGAAGCTTTCTTT. This gives the protein CASSLVGTGVFTEAFF.

This clonotype was detected a few times. The V call is TRBV11-3, the J call TRBJ2-4; unclear D gene. Germline assignment: CDR1 SGHNT and CDR2 YENEEA. V was shortened by 0 bases and J by 8 bases, with 8 bases between the two germline ends. This CDR3 is 13 amino acids long. The CDR3 DNA sequence: TGTGCCAGCAGCTTAGAGATTGGGGACATTCAGTACTTC. This codes for CASSLEIGDIQYF.

This clonotype has a count of ten or more. The chain is built from TRBV20-1 and TRBJ2-5, with no clear D. This CDR3 region has 12 residues. V gave up 6 bases and J gave up 1 base, with 9 bases separating them. Germline V gene sequence: CDR1 DFQATT, CDR2 SNEGSKA (reference sequence). CDR3 amino acids: CSAGKPQETQYF. The CDR3, as DNA: TGCAGTGCGGGAAAGCCCCAAGAGACCCAGTACTTC.

The chain is built from TRBV29-1 and TRBJ2-7; TRBD1 matches 7 bases. V gave up 2 bases and J gave up 5 bases; unmatched junction bases: 9. The V gene's germline CDR1 is SQVTM and CDR2 ANQGSEA. The CDR3 is 14 residues long. The DNA for the CDR3 is TGCAGCGTTGAATTAGGTGACAGGGACGACGAGCAGTACTTC. This codes for CSVELGDRDDEQYF.

This clonotype was seen ten or more times. The genes are TRBV5-1 and TRBJ2-1, with 7 bases that match TRBD2. The V and J ends lost 0 bases and 8 bases, in that order; junction bases with no gene match: 8. Germline V gene sequence: CDR1 SGHRS, CDR2 YFSETQ. This CDR3 has 15 residues. This CDR3 is CASSLDSSGGDEQFF. DNA for the CDR3: TGCGCCAGCAGCTTGGATTCTAGCGGAGGGGATGAGCAGTTCTTC.